This T cell receptor beta chain appears in the sequencing data of a study of cytomegalovirus exposure and HLA in healthy donors. Germline loops: CDR1 MNHEY, CDR2 SVGAGI. The CDR3 covers 15 residues. Trimming cost V 0 bases and J 5 bases; bases outside gene matches: 3. General study findings and limits: It was reported that the classifier diagnosed cytomegalovirus status with high specificity and sensitivity in both the original and validation cohorts. Most TCR sequences were seen very rarely across donors, but some public TCRs occurred in many.

Clones were sequenced by immunoSEQ multiplex PCR, and TCRdb holds only the in-frame ones, with some missing. The profile covers around 80,000 clones, with about 96% appearing a single time and roughly 1.3% taken by the ten largest. Of note for this clone: Its specificity is unknown.

The source material was PBMCs. The source is a woman aged 18-29 years in good health and CMV-seronegative. V and J are TRBV6-5 and TRBJ2-7; 11 positions agree with TRBD1. The CDR3 region is CASSYSGQGAHEQYF. CDR3 nucleotides: TGTGCCAGCAGTTACTCAGGACAGGGGGCCCACGAGCAGTACTTC.